One sample yielded the 32 T cell receptor beta chains listed below, sequenced in a study of blood T cell repertoires in COVID-19. Sequencing used immunoSEQ multiplex PCR; TCRdb keeps in-frame clones, though not all of them. This sample carries about 120,000 clones, about 80% of them seen once, and the ten largest clones take over 6%. What was sequenced was peripheral blood. The source of these receptors is a man aged 65 to 85 with active or convalescent COVID-19.

The genes are TRBV4-2 and TRBJ2-2; 10 bases map to TRBD2. J gave up 6 bases and V 4 bases, and 8 bases lay outside the gene matches. The CDR3 sequence is 16 residues long. Germline V gene data show CDR1 as LGHNA and CDR2 as YNFKEQ. CDR3 loop: CASSPSGGRLPGELFF. The CDR3 DNA reads TGTGCCAGCAGCCCTAGCGGGGGCAGACTTCCCGGGGAGCTGTTTTTT.

This clone appeared once. The V gene is TRBV6-1, the J gene TRBJ2-7; 7 bases agree with TRBD1. This CDR3 region has 15 residues. In germline, CDR1 is MNHNS, CDR2 SASEGT. With 5 bases clipped from V and 2 bases from J, the junction kept 9 bases outside the gene matches. As DNA, the CDR3 is TGTGCCAGCAGTCCAACCGACAGGGCAACCTACGAGCAGTACTTC. Its protein is CASSPTDRATYEQYF.

The V and J genes are TRBV29-1 and TRBJ1-6; no clear D gene. Trimming cost V 7 bases and J 7 bases, with 20 bases left between them. The V gene's germline CDR1 is SQVTM and CDR2 ANQGSEA. The CDR3 loop spans 15 amino acids. The CDR3 here is CSATVGGSGNSPLHF. CDR3 sequence (DNA): TGCAGCGCCACCGTAGGAGGCAGTGGGAATTCACCCCTCCACTTT.

The gene calls are TRBV9 and TRBJ2-1; D is uncertain. The V gene's germline CDR1 is SGDLS and CDR2 YYNGEE. V lost 0 bases and J lost 8, with 15 bases in between. The CDR3 is made up of 15 amino acids. DNA of the CDR3: TGTGCCAGCAGCGTAGGTCGCGGTTGGAACCATGAGCAGTTCTTC. Translating gives CASSVGRGWNHEQFF.

This clone has only a few counts. The chain uses TRBV28 and TRBJ1-2; 8 bases agree with TRBD1. The CDR3 covers 14 residues. Looked up from germline, CDR1 is MDHEN and CDR2 is SYDVKM. The junction had 7 bases not matched to a gene; V was cut back by 6 bases and J by 4 bases. The DNA for the CDR3 is TGTGCCAGCAGAACAGGGGGTAACAGCTATGGCTACACCTTC. It yields the protein CASRTGGNSYGYTF.

V usage is TRBV9 and J usage is TRBJ1-6, with D maybe TRBD1 (5 bases). Germline values: CDR1 SGDLS, CDR2 YYNGEE. The CDR3 length is 14 residues. V shed 5 bases and J shed 5 bases, with 11 bases lying between them. CDR3 loop: CASRDSSNNSPLHF. The DNA of the CDR3 is TGTGCCAGCAGAGACAGTAGTAATAATTCACCCCTCCACTTT.

The chain links TRBV5-4 to TRBJ2-2, with 7 bases that match TRBD2. The CDR3 length is 15 residues. Germline V gene sequence: CDR1 SGHNT, CDR2 YYREEE (reference sequence). J was trimmed by 1 base and V by 2 bases; bases with no gene match: 2. This CDR3 is CASSFSSGNTGELFF. Written as DNA, the CDR3 is TGTGCCAGCAGCTTCTCTAGCGGGAACACCGGGGAGCTGTTTTTT.

V gene TRBV9 combines with J gene TRBJ2-1, with D possibly matching TRBD1 (5 bases). Deletions cut 4 bases from V and 4 bases from J, with 15 bases between. Looked up from germline, CDR1 is SGDLS and CDR2 is YYNGEE. There are 15 residues in the CDR3. The CDR3 loop is CASSKTPTDYNEQFF. DNA of the CDR3: TGTGCCAGCAGCAAAACGCCGACAGATTACAATGAGCAGTTCTTC.

J is TRBJ2-7 and V is TRBV7-7; TRBD2 matches 11 bases. The germline CDR1 and CDR2 sequences are SSHAT and FNYEAQ (reference sequence). The CDR3 sequence is 15 residues long. V was pared by 5 bases and J by 0 bases, with 3 bases of the junction left unmatched. The CDR3 bases are TGTGCCAGCAGCCCCGGGACTAGCGGCTCCTACGAGCAGTACTTC. Translating gives CASSPGTSGSYEQYF.

CDR3 DNA sequence: TGTGCCAGCAGCCAATCGCCACAGGGATGGGACTATGGCTACACCTTC. Translating gives CASSQSPQGWDYGYTF. The rearrangement uses TRBV16 and TRBJ1-2, with D perhaps matching TRBD1 (6 bases). The CDR3 contains 16 residues. The ends were cut back, 0 bases at V and 3 bases at J, with 14 bases in the middle. CDR1 and CDR2 (germline): KGHSY, FQNENV.

The chain joins TRBV5-4 to TRBJ2-2; D is ambiguous. The V gene lost 3 bases and the J gene lost 2 bases, with 11 bases spanning the gap. From germline, CDR1 is SGHNT and CDR2 YYREEE (reference sequence). The CDR3 runs 15 residues. This CDR3 is CASSSTLKNTGELFF. The CDR3 DNA reads as TGTGCCAGCAGCTCGACATTGAAAAACACCGGGGAGCTGTTTTTT.

V is TRBV25-1 and J is TRBJ2-5, with TRBD1 matching 10 bases. The CDR3 extends over 15 amino acids. Germline V gene sequence: CDR1 MGHDK, CDR2 SYGVNS. V lost 5 bases to trimming and J lost 4 bases; unmatched junction nucleotides: 7. The CDR3 DNA follows: TGTGCCAGCAGTCCCAGACAGGGGGCTATAGAGACCCAGTACTTC. Amino acids: CASSPRQGAIETQYF.

The V and J genes are TRBV5-1 and TRBJ2-3, with 7 positions matching TRBD2. This CDR3 is 18 amino acids long. The germline V gene encodes CDR1 SGHRS and CDR2 YFSETQ. V lost 4 bases and J lost 7; bases outside the gene matches: 21. The CDR3 DNA sequence: TGCGCCAGCAGCCTCATTTACGGGACTACCAAATGGATGAATACGCAGTATTTT. Translation: CASSLIYGTTKWMNTQYF.

The gene calls are TRBV6-5 and TRBJ2-3; D unclear. Germline CDR1 is MNHEY and CDR2 is SVGAGI. V lost 0 bases and J 6 bases, leaving 10 bases between the germline ends. This CDR3 is built from 14 residues. The CDR3 DNA is TGTGCCAGCAGTTACTCGGCCCGAAGTGATACGCAGTATTTT. Translation: CASSYSARSDTQYF.

A remark on this clone: Other DNA sequences of this sample code for an identical CDR3. This rearrangement joins TRBV5-1 to TRBJ2-3; tentative D call: TRBD2 (5 bases). Germline CDR1 and CDR2: SGHRS and YFSETQ. The ends were cut back, 1 base at V and 3 bases at J, with 9 bases in the middle. This CDR3 is built from 14 residues. CDR3 DNA sequence: TGCGCCAGCAGCTTGTCGAGCGGTACAGATACGCAGTATTTT. It translates to CASSLSSGTDTQYF.

This rearrangement joins TRBV6-5 to TRBJ1-4; 7 bases match TRBD1. The J segment lost 7 bases and the V segment lost 6 bases, leaving 5 bases of the junction unmatched. The CDR3 covers 13 residues. CDR1 and CDR2 (germline): MNHEY, SVGAGI. This CDR3 is CASRQGYGEKLFF. CDR3 coding DNA: TGTGCCAGCAGACAGGGGTACGGTGAAAAACTGTTTTTT.

The V and J genes are TRBV5-4 and TRBJ2-1; 11 bases map to TRBD2. CDR1 and CDR2 (germline): SGHNT, YYREEE (reference sequence). This CDR3 spans 16 amino acids. Unmatched junction bases numbered 7, after V lost 4 bases and J lost 4 bases. In nucleotides, the CDR3 is TGTGCCAGCAGCCAAGGGACTAGCGGCCTATACAATGAGCAGTTCTTC. Translating gives CASSQGTSGLYNEQFF.

This clone is a singleton in its sample. The same CDR3 can be traced to other DNA sequences in this sample. This chain links TRBV5-1 with TRBJ1-1; 7 positions match TRBD1. The CDR3 is 13 residues long. The V gene's germline CDR1 is SGHRS and CDR2 YFSETQ. V lost 7 bases to trimming and J lost 1 base; unmatched junction nucleotides: 4. The CDR3 nucleotides are TGCGCCAGCTCCGGGACAGCGAACACTGAAGCTTTCTTT. Its protein is CASSGTANTEAFF.

This clone is categorized as medium-sized. The chain has TRBV5-6 and TRBJ2-3, with 7 bases fitting TRBD2. This CDR3 has 14 residues. Trimming removed 4 bases from V and 6 bases from J; junction bases left unmatched: 8. Germline-derived CDR1 and CDR2 are SGHDT and YYEEEE. CDR3 sequence: CASSNRDYGDTQYF. The CDR3 DNA reads as TGTGCCAGCAGCAACCGGGACTATGGCGATACGCAGTATTTT.

This clone has more than one count but fewer than ten. The chain joins TRBV25-1 to TRBJ1-5; tentative D call: TRBD1 (6 bases). V was clipped by 5 bases and J by 6 bases, with 20 bases between them. Germline CDR1 MGHDK, CDR2 SYGVNS. The CDR3 is made up of 16 amino acids. The CDR3 DNA reads as TGTGCCAGCAGTCACCCTAAACAGGGATTAGGTCAGCCCCAGCATTTT. Amino acid sequence: CASSHPKQGLGQPQHF. Together with reference TRBV25-1 and TRBJ1-5, the CDR3 gives the full variable domain: EADIYQTPRYLVIGTGKKITLECSQTMGHDKMYWYQQDPGMELHLIHYSYGVNSTEKGDLSSESTVSRIRTEHFPLTLESARPSHTSQYLCASSHPKQGLGQPQHFGDGTRLSIL.

The V and J genes are TRBV7-9 and TRBJ2-7, with a possible D match to TRBD2 (5 bases). Germline-derived CDR1 and CDR2 are SEHNR and FQNEAQ (reference sequence). CDR3 length equals 12 residues. Trimming removed 3 bases from V and 6 bases from J, with 9 bases in between. The CDR3 loop reads CASSFLASEQYF. CDR3 DNA sequence: TGTGCCAGCAGCTTTCTAGCCTCCGAGCAGTACTTC. Full variable domain (rest looked up from reference TRBV7-9 and TRBJ2-7): DTGVSQNPRHKITKRGQNVTFRCDPISEHNRLYWYRQTLGQGPEFLTYFQNEAQLEKSRLLSDRFSAERPKGSFSTLEIQRTEQGDSAMYLCASSFLASEQYFGPGTRLTVT.

The chain joins TRBV7-6 to TRBJ2-3; no definite D call. The germline V and J ends were trimmed by 4 bases and 1 base, with 9 bases remaining between them. The CDR3 covers 14 residues. CDR1 SGHVS and CDR2 FNYEAQ come from the germline V gene. The CDR3 loop reads CASSYDGGTDTQYF. The CDR3 nucleotides are TGTGCCAGCAGCTACGACGGAGGCACAGATACGCAGTATTTT.

The chain couples TRBV6-6 to TRBJ2-7; possible D gene TRBD1, 5 bases. Per germline, CDR1 MNHNY and CDR2 SVGAGI (reference sequence). Trimming removed 0 bases at V and 1 base at J, with 10 bases between. The CDR3 extends over 15 amino acids. The CDR3 DNA follows: TGTGCCAGCAGTTACTCCTCAGACAGTTCCTACGAGCAGTACTTC. The encoded protein is CASSYSSDSSYEQYF.

The V call is TRBV11-3, the J call TRBJ2-6; 8 positions match TRBD1. The CDR3 sequence is 16 residues long. Looked up from germline, CDR1 is SGHNT and CDR2 is YENEEA. V lost 4 bases, J lost 0 bases, and 2 bases stayed unmatched. The CDR3 nucleotides read TGTGCCAGCAGCTGGACAGGGACCTCTGGGGCCAACGTCCTGACTTTC. Encoded protein: CASSWTGTSGANVLTF.

This rearrangement joins TRBV11-2 to TRBJ2-7; TRBD2 agrees at 12 bases. This CDR3 has 16 residues. J was trimmed by 5 bases and V by 0 bases; bases with no gene match: 5. CDR1 SGHAT and CDR2 FQNNGV come from the germline V gene. The CDR3 loop reads CASSLELAGGIHEQYF. As DNA, the CDR3 is TGTGCCAGCAGCTTAGAACTAGCGGGAGGAATCCACGAGCAGTACTTC.

The chain recombines TRBV19 with TRBJ2-2; 10 bases align to TRBD2. The V gene's germline CDR1 is LNHDA and CDR2 SQIVND (reference sequence). The CDR3 runs to 18 residues. Trimming cost V 2 bases and J 6 bases; bases outside gene matches: 12. CDR3 residues: CASSIRGIAGGGSGELFF. The DNA of the CDR3 is TGTGCCAGTAGTATACGCGGAATAGCGGGAGGAGGATCCGGGGAGCTGTTTTTT.

This chain uses TRBV7-3 with TRBJ2-1; 9 bases line up with TRBD2. Germline V gene sequence: CDR1 SGHTA, CDR2 FQGTGA. The CDR3 has 15 residues. Losses at the gene ends were 3 bases for V and 9 bases for J; bases not matched to a gene: 9. CDR3 nucleotides: TGTGCCAGCAGCTTGCGTCTAGCGGGGCTTGGTGAGCAGTTCTTC. Its translation is CASSLRLAGLGEQFF.

The V and J genes are TRBV20-1 and TRBJ1-5; a possible D gene is TRBD1 (5 bases). This CDR3 has 15 residues. Germline CDR1 DFQATT, CDR2 SNEGSKA (reference sequence). V was cut by 3 bases and J by 2 bases, with 14 bases left in between. The CDR3 loop is CSASLAGRGNQPQHF. The CDR3 DNA is TGCAGTGCTAGTTTAGCAGGGAGGGGCAATCAGCCCCAGCATTTT.

This clone was found a few times. This chain connects TRBV7-8 to TRBJ1-1; no clear D gene. Germline V gene data show CDR1 as SGHVS and CDR2 as FQNEAQ. CDR3 length: 13 residues. V was shortened by 1 base and J by 3 bases, with 6 bases between the two germline ends. This CDR3 is CASSLVWHTEAFF. In DNA, the CDR3 is TGTGCCAGCAGCTTAGTTTGGCACACTGAAGCTTTCTTT.

The chain recombines TRBV6-5 with TRBJ2-7; TRBD2 agrees at 11 bases. CDR3 size: 15 residues. V was clipped by 10 bases and J by 3 bases; unmatched bases: 11. Germline loops: CDR1 MNHEY, CDR2 SVGAGI. The CDR3 region has the DNA TGTGCCACCCATCCCCCTAGCGGGGGGAACTACGAGCAGTACTTC. Translated: CATHPPSGGNYEQYF.

V usage is TRBV28 and J usage is TRBJ2-1; 8 positions match TRBD2. Unmatched junction bases numbered 8, after V lost 5 bases and J lost 5 bases. Germline CDR1 reads MDHEN; CDR2 reads SYDVKM. CDR3 length: 15 residues. DNA of the CDR3: TGTGCCAGCAGTCGGGGGGGACTAGAAAACAATGAGCAGTTCTTC. Translating it yields CASSRGGLENNEQFF.

A single count supports this clone. The genes are TRBV29-1 and TRBJ2-7, with 9 bases that match TRBD1. V dropped 4 bases and J dropped 5; count of bases not matched to a gene: 9. This CDR3 has 14 residues. CDR1 SQVTM and CDR2 ANQGSEA come from the germline V gene. CDR3 coding DNA: TGCAGCGTTGCCCGAACAGGGGGCGTGGACGAGCAGTACTTC. Translated, it gives CSVARTGGVDEQYF.